This T cell receptor beta chain came from a study of T cell changes during pregnancy in multiple sclerosis. Some clones are missing from TCRdb's copy, which holds only in-frame ones; the method was immunoSEQ multiplex PCR. The sample has around 20,000 clones, over 80% seen once; the top ten hold about 5%. The germline gives CDR1 KGHSY, CDR2 FQNENV. This CDR3 has 17 residues. The V and J ends lost 4 bases and 5 bases respectively, with 23 bases between them. The rearrangement links TRBV16 to TRBJ1-1, with unresolved D. The sample consisted of CD8+ T cells from peripheral blood mononuclear cells, taken after pregnancy. The receptor was derived from a female donor in good health, enrolled as a control in a pregnancy study. Here the CDR3 reads CASSPSGQTRRGTEAFF. CDR3 bases: TGTGCCAGCAGCCCATCTGGGCAGACACGCCGGGGAACTGAAGCTTTCTTT.